The 7 T cell receptor beta chains below come from one sample, sequenced in a study of OX40 agonist ivuxolimab in advanced cancers. TCRdb keeps only in-frame clones here, not all; method: immunoSEQ multiplex PCR. Of roughly 64,000 clones in the sample, around 84% were seen once. The starting material was CD4+ or CD8+ T cells sorted from blood, obtained in a trial of the OX40 agonist ivuxolimab. The receptors derive from an adult with an advanced solid tumor such as melanoma, head and neck, liver or kidney cancer.

V usage is TRBV7-6 and J usage is TRBJ2-2, with 8 bases matching TRBD2. The CDR3 loop spans 19 amino acids. CDR1 SGHVS and CDR2 FNYEAQ come from the germline V gene. J was trimmed by 1 base and V by 2 bases; bases with no gene match: 12. The CDR3 sequence is CASSLPGRAGVGNTGELFF. The CDR3 bases are TGTGCCAGCAGCTTACCCGGGAGGGCCGGAGTGGGGAACACCGGGGAGCTGTTTTTT.

The chain carries TRBV7-3 and TRBJ2-3; 8 nucleotides line up with TRBD2. The germline V gene encodes CDR1 SGHTA and CDR2 FQGTGA. There are 15 residues in the CDR3. The ends lost 2 bases at V and 5 bases at J; junction bases unmatched: 6. The CDR3 loop reads CASSLYGGALDTQYF. CDR3 DNA sequence: TGTGCCAGCAGCTTATACGGGGGGGCCTTAGATACGCAGTATTTT.

CDR3 nucleotide sequence: TGTGCCAGCAGCCCGCTAGAGGCCACGCAGTATTTT. Its translation: CASSPLEATQYF. The chain employs TRBV7-2 and TRBJ2-3; D is ambiguous. The germline V gene has CDR1 SGHTA and CDR2 FQGNSA. V lost 5 bases and J lost 9, with 12 bases in between. The CDR3 sequence is 12 residues long.

The rearrangement joins TRBV11-2 to TRBJ1-1; 9 nucleotides line up with TRBD1. With V trimmed by 3 bases and J by 4 bases, 6 bases remained unmatched. Germline CDR1 SGHAT, CDR2 FQNNGV. The CDR3 has 15 residues. The CDR3, as DNA: TGTGCCAGCAGCTTCACCGGACAGGGGATCACTGAAGCTTTCTTT. Its translation is CASSFTGQGITEAFF.

The chain is built from TRBV4-1 and TRBJ1-4; 9 bases match TRBD1. The CDR3 contains 19 residues. J gave up 0 bases and V 4 bases, and 12 bases lay outside the gene matches. Germline-derived CDR1 and CDR2 are MGHRA and YSYEKL. The CDR3 spells CASSRLGGQGTATNEKLFF. The CDR3 DNA sequence: TGCGCCAGCAGCCGGCTGGGGGGACAGGGAACTGCAACTAATGAAAAACTGTTTTTT.

The chain couples TRBV5-1 to TRBJ2-7; 8 bases are a match to TRBD1. The CDR3 has 16 amino acids. CDR1 and CDR2 (germline): SGHRS, YFSETQ. V shed 5 bases, J shed 2 bases, and the junction held 12 bases outside the gene matches. This CDR3 is CASRSNPGGRPYEQYF. The CDR3 DNA reads as TGCGCCAGCAGATCCAACCCAGGGGGCCGACCCTACGAGCAGTACTTC. Full variable domain (outside the CDR3, taken from reference TRBV5-1 and TRBJ2-7): KAGVTQTPRYLIKTRGQQVTLSCSPISGHRSVSWYQQTPGQGLQFLFEYFSETQRNKGNFPGRFSGRQFSNSRSEMNVSTLELGDSALYLCASRSNPGGRPYEQYFGPGTRLTVT.

This clone was detected only a few times. CDR3 region: CASSSGPNYEQYF. The CDR3 region has the DNA TGTGCCAGCAGCTCAGGCCCGAACTACGAGCAGTACTTC. This chain uses TRBV7-6 with TRBJ2-7; D unclear. The V gene's germline CDR1 is SGHVS and CDR2 FNYEAQ. This CDR3 contains 13 residues. The V end was cut by 4 bases, the J end by 3 bases, with 10 bases between.